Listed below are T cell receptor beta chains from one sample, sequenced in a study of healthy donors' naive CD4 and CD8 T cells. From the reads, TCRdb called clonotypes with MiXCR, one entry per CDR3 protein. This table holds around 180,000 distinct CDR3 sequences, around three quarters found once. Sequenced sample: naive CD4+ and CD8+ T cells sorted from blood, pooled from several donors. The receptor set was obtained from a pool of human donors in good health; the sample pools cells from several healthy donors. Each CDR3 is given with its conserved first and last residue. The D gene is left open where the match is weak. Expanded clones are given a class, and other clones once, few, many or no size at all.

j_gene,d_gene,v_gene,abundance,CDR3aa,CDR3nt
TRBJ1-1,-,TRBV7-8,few,CASSPGRSNTEAFF,TGTGCCAGCAGCCCGGGACGGTCGAACACTGAAGCTTTCTTT
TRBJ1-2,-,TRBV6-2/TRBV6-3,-,CASSLGGLYGYTF,TGTGCCAGCAGTCTGGGAGGCCTCTATGGCTACACCTTC
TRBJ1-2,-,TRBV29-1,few,CSVPAQGISGYTF,TGCAGCGTCCCGGCCCAGGGAATTAGCGGCTACACCTTC
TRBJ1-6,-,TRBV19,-,CASSFSGSTTPLHF,TGTGCCAGTAGTTTCTCTGGCTCGACGACACCCCTCCACTTT
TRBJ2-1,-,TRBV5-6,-,CASSPYGSYNEQFF,TGTGCCAGCAGCCCTTACGGGAGTTACAATGAGCAGTTCTTC
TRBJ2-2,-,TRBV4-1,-,CASSRDYTGELFF,TGCGCCAGCAGCCGAGACTATACCGGGGAGCTGTTTTTT
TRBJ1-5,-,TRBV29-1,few,CSVVTPNQPQHF,TGCAGCGTTGTGACCCCAAATCAGCCCCAGCATTTT
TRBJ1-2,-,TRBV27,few,CASSSQTLLEGYTF,TGTGCCAGCAGTTCGCAGACTCTGCTCGAGGGCTACACCTTC
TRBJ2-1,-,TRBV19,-,CASSITTINEQFF,TGTGCCAGTAGTATAACGACGATCAATGAGCAGTTCTTC
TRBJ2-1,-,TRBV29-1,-,CSVGQTLSYNEQFF,TGCAGCGTAGGACAGACCCTCTCCTACAATGAGCAGTTCTTC
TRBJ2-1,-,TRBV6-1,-,CASSPLDGDYNEQFF,TGTGCCAGTAGCCCCTTGGACGGGGATTACAATGAGCAGTTCTTC
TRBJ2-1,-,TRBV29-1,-,CSVSGMGKGEQFF,TGCAGCGTGTCCGGTATGGGGAAGGGTGAGCAGTTCTTC
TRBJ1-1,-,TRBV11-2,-,CASSLATGHTEAFF,TGTGCCAGCAGCTTAGCGACAGGCCACACTGAAGCTTTCTTT
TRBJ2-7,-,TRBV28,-,CASRVKYEQYF,TGTGCCAGCAGGGTTAAGTACGAGCAGTACTTC
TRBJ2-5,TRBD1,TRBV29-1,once,CSAWTGPRMYF,TGCAGCGCTTGGACAGGGCCGCGAATGTACTTC
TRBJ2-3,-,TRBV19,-,CASSISAGTTDTQYF,TGTGCCAGTAGTATTTCGGCAGGGACCACAGATACGCAGTATTTT
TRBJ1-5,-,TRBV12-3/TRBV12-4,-,CASSPRASPDSNQPQHF,TGTGCCAGCAGTCCCCGGGCCTCGCCGGATAGCAATCAGCCCCAGCATTTT
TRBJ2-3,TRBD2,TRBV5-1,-,CASSLGLAGTPDTQYF,TGCGCTAGCAGCCTCGGACTAGCGGGGACCCCAGATACGCAGTATTTT
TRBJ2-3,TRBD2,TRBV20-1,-,CSARDSGGSTDTQYF,TGCAGTGCTAGAGATTCCGGGGGGAGCACAGATACGCAGTATTTT
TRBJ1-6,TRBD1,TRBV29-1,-,CSVLWDRNSPLHF,TGCAGCGTTCTGTGGGACAGGAATTCACCCCTCCACTTT
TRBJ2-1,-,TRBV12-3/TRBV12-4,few,CASSLGVYNEQFF,TGTGCCAGCAGTTTAGGGGTCTACAATGAGCAGTTCTTC
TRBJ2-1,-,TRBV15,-,CATRPPTRHEQFF,TGTGCCACCAGGCCACCGACTAGGCATGAGCAGTTCTTC
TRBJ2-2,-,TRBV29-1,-,CSVLHKGWELFF,TGCAGCGTTCTACATAAGGGCTGGGAGCTGTTTTTT
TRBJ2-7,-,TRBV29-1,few,CSVELDRPYEQYF,TGCAGCGTTGAACTCGACAGGCCCTACGAGCAGTACTTC
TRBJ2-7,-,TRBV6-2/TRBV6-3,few,CASSYMSRRGPYEQYF,TGTGCCAGCAGTTATATGAGTCGGAGGGGCCCCTACGAGCAGTACTTC
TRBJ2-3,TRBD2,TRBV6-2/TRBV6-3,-,CASSRRGTSGRDADTQYF,TGTGCCAGCAGCCGGAGGGGGACTAGCGGGAGAGATGCAGATACGCAGTATTTT
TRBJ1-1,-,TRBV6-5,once,CASSYIQGPNTEAFF,TGTGCCAGCAGTTACATCCAGGGACCCAACACTGAAGCTTTCTTT
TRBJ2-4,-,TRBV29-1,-,CSVVKGEGGIQYF,TGCAGCGTCGTTAAGGGGGAAGGGGGCATTCAGTACTTC
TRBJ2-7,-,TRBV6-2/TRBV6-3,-,CASSYSNRGSSGEQYF,TGTGCCAGCAGTTACTCAAACAGAGGGTCATCGGGAGAGCAGTACTTC
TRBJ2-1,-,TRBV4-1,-,CASSQGLYNEQFF,TGCGCCAGCAGCCAAGGCCTATACAATGAGCAGTTCTTC
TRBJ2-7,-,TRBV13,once,CASSRREYEQYF,TGTGCCAGCAGCAGACGAGAATACGAGCAGTACTTC
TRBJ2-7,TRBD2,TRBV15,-,CATSRDLGRERSEQYF,TGTGCCACCAGCAGAGATCTTGGGCGGGAGCGGAGCGAGCAGTACTTC
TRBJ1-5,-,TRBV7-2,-,CASSFGGATDQPQHF,TGTGCCAGCAGCTTCGGAGGGGCTACGGATCAGCCCCAGCATTTT
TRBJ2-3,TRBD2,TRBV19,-,CASRNRGGLAGGADTQYF,TGTGCCAGTAGGAATCGAGGGGGACTAGCGGGAGGGGCAGATACGCAGTATTTT
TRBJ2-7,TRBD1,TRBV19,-,CASSMGTGINEQYF,TGTGCCAGTAGTATGGGGACAGGGATTAACGAGCAGTACTTC
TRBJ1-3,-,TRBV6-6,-,CASRDSSGNTIYF,TGTGCCAGCAGGGACAGCTCTGGAAACACCATATATTTT
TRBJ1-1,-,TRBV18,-,CASSRTPNTEAFF,TGTGCCAGCTCAAGGACACCGAACACTGAAGCTTTCTTT
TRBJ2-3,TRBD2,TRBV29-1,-,CSAWTSGRESVDTQYF,TGCAGCGCGTGGACTAGCGGGAGGGAATCGGTAGATACGCAGTATTTT
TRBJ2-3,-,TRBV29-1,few,CSVDDLGSNSDTQYF,TGCAGCGTTGACGACCTTGGGAGTAACTCAGATACGCAGTATTTT
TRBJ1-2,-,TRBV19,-,CASSMTAGTYGYTF,TGTGCCAGTAGTATGACCGCAGGGACCTATGGCTACACCTTC
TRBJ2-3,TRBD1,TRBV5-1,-,CASSTDGTGASTDTQYF,TGCGCCAGCAGCACTGACGGGACAGGGGCTAGCACAGATACGCAGTATTTT
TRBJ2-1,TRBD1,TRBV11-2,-,CASSMTGDNEQFF,TGTGCCAGCAGTATGACAGGGGATAATGAGCAGTTCTTC
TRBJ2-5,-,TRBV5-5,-,CASKSGETQYF,TGTGCCAGCAAAAGCGGAGAGACCCAGTACTTC
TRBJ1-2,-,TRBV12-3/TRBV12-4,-,CASSLRDGGGYGYTF,TGTGCCAGCAGTTTAAGGGACGGCGGGGGTTATGGCTACACCTTC
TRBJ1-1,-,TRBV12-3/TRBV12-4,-,CASSSSGWDTEAFF,TGTGCCAGCAGTTCCTCAGGGTGGGACACTGAAGCTTTCTTT
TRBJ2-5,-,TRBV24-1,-,CATSDLQGLETQYF,TGTGCCACCAGTGATTTGCAGGGCTTGGAGACCCAGTACTTC
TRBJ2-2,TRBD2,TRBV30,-,CAWKPLAVTGELFF,TGTGCCTGGAAACCACTAGCGGTCACCGGGGAGCTGTTTTTT
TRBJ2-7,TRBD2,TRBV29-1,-,CSVRKLAGDEQYF,TGCAGCGTTAGAAAACTAGCGGGAGACGAGCAGTACTTC
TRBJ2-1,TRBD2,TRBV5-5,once,CASSLRLAGPSNEQFF,TGTGCCAGCAGCTTGAGACTAGCGGGACCCTCCAATGAGCAGTTCTTC
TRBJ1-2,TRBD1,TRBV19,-,CASSIQTGAYGYTF,TGTGCCAGTAGTATACAGACAGGGGCCTATGGCTACACCTTC